This T cell receptor beta chain was retrieved from a study of T cell repertoires in cytomegalovirus infection. In the study overall: Matching HLA type and CMV infection were both indicated by public TCR beta signatures.

V was pared by 1 base and J by 6 bases, with 6 bases between. The CDR3 contains 12 residues. Study-level findings and limits: Public TCR beta family frequency separated CMV-and-HLA carriers, including in an independent cohort. Clonotype analysis showed dominance of the ex vivo response by HLA-C-restricted CMV-specific TCR beta clonotypes.

MiXCR, applied by TCRdb to the reads, yields one record per CDR3 protein. The table lists 680,000 or so distinct CDR3 sequences, less than 40% of them singletons. The sample holds a few counts of this clonotype. Its antigen is not known. Material: PBMCs. This clonotype was obtained from a human donor in good health (CMV status not recorded). Some clones in this sample may be carry-over from other donors' samples. This chain links TRBV12-3 or TRBV12-4 with TRBJ1-1; D is ambiguous. For the CDR3, the DNA is TGTGCCAGCAGTTTAGTGGCAGCTGAAGCTTTCTTT. The encoded protein is CASSLVAAEAFF.